These T cell receptor beta chains were read from a single sample in a study of blood T cell repertoires in COVID-19. Only in-frame clones appear in the TCRdb table, and some are missing; sequencing was by immunoSEQ multiplex PCR. Among hundreds of thousands of clones listed, around 85% were seen once. The material sequenced was peripheral blood. The receptors here all came from a woman in her 40s with active or convalescent COVID-19. The CDR3 runs from the conserved cysteine through the conserved F or W. Fields, in order: D gene, V gene, J gene, clone size, CDR3 protein, CDR3 DNA. A D gene is named only where the DNA matches it firmly. Clone sizes are given selectively: once, few, many, or a class where the clone is expanded.

-,TRBV29-1,TRBJ1-1,-,CSAGSSQRDTEAFF,TGCAGCGCCGGAAGTTCTCAGCGAGACACTGAAGCTTTCTTT
-,TRBV11-2,TRBJ1-4,-,CASSLNAGRDEKLFF,TGTGCCAGCAGCTTAAATGCAGGGAGGGATGAAAAACTGTTTTTT
-,TRBV29-1,TRBJ1-5,once,CSVGAGGEQPQHF,TGCAGCGTTGGAGCGGGAGGGGAACAGCCCCAGCATTTT
-,TRBV12-3/TRBV12-4,TRBJ1-1,once,CASSLGPGAEAFF,TGTGCCAGCAGTTTGGGCCCGGGGGCTGAAGCTTTCTTT
TRBD1,TRBV5-1,TRBJ1-6,-,CASSAQGVRNSPLHF,TGCGCCAGCAGCGCCCAGGGGGTGCGGAATTCACCCCTCCACTTT
-,TRBV7-9,TRBJ2-3,-,CASSLERDTQYF,TGTGCCAGCAGCTTAGAACGGGATACGCAGTATTTT
-,TRBV9,TRBJ1-4,-,CASSVSGRTNEKLFF,TGTGCCAGCAGCGTCTCAGGGAGGACTAATGAAAAACTGTTTTTT
-,TRBV7-2,TRBJ2-5,-,CASSRQRMVEETQYF,TGTGCCAGCAGCCGCCAGCGGATGGTAGAAGAGACCCAGTACTTC
-,TRBV4-1,TRBJ1-2,-,CASSQEGEAQGYTF,TGCGCCAGCAGCCAAGAAGGGGAGGCGCAGGGCTACACCTTC
-,TRBV6-2/TRBV6-3,TRBJ1-2,-,CASSYQGGISVYGYTF,TGTGCCAGCAGTTACCAGGGTGGGATAAGTGTCTATGGCTACACCTTC
-,TRBV12-3/TRBV12-4,TRBJ1-5,-,CASRLQYQPQHF,TGTGCCAGCAGACTCCAATATCAGCCCCAGCATTTT
-,TRBV5-1,TRBJ1-2,-,CASSLGLRDLGGGYTF,TGCGCCAGCAGCTTGGGATTACGGGACTTAGGTGGGGGCTACACCTTC
-,TRBV5-1,TRBJ2-2,-,CASTPGNTGELFF,TGCGCCAGCACCCCGGGAAACACCGGGGAGCTGTTTTTT
TRBD1,TRBV6-5,TRBJ1-2,-,CASRPGQGVNYGYTF,TGTGCCAGCAGACCGGGACAGGGGGTTAACTATGGCTACACCTTC
TRBD1,TRBV7-9,TRBJ2-1,-,CASSLAQGANNEQFF,TGTGCCAGCAGCTTAGCCCAGGGGGCAAACAATGAGCAGTTCTTC
-,TRBV7-6,TRBJ1-1,-,CASSPWGGRDTEAFF,TGTGCCAGCAGCCCCTGGGGGGGGCGAGACACTGAAGCTTTCTTT
TRBD1,TRBV28,TRBJ2-1,-,CASSTGQGNDNEQFF,TGTGCCAGCAGTACGGGACAGGGAAACGACAATGAGCAGTTCTTC
-,TRBV25-1,TRBJ1-1,-,CASTSYGRNTEAFF,TGTGCCAGCACCTCCTACGGGAGGAACACTGAAGCTTTCTTT
TRBD1,TRBV6-1,TRBJ1-4,-,CASSDEGAEAYEKLFF,TGTGCCAGCAGTGATGAGGGGGCGGAAGCGTATGAAAAACTGTTTTTT
TRBD1,TRBV2,TRBJ1-1,-,CASSLRDREAFF,TGTGCCAGCAGTTTGAGAGACAGGGAGGCTTTCTTT
TRBD1,TRBV4-2,TRBJ1-1,-,CASSQEIEGAIDTEAFF,TGTGCCAGCAGCCAAGAGATCGAGGGGGCGATAGACACTGAAGCTTTCTTT
TRBD1,TRBV28,TRBJ1-1,-,CASSLTGRGRMNTEAFF,TGTGCCAGCAGTCTCACAGGCAGGGGGAGGATGAACACTGAAGCTTTCTTT
-,TRBV9,TRBJ1-1,-,CASSVGLRTEAFF,TGTGCCAGCAGCGTAGGATTGAGGACTGAAGCTTTCTTT
TRBD1,TRBV6-1,TRBJ1-5,many,CASSEAPGGGQPQHF,TGTGCCAGCAGTGAAGCACCAGGGGGTGGTCAGCCCCAGCATTTT
TRBD2,TRBV3-1/TRBV3-2,TRBJ2-3,-,CASGLAGGPSTDTQYF,TGTGCCAGCGGCCTAGCGGGGGGTCCTAGCACAGATACGCAGTATTTT
-,TRBV7-3,TRBJ2-1,-,CASSLNSGHPYNEQFF,TGTGCCAGCAGCTTAAATTCGGGACACCCCTACAATGAGCAGTTCTTC